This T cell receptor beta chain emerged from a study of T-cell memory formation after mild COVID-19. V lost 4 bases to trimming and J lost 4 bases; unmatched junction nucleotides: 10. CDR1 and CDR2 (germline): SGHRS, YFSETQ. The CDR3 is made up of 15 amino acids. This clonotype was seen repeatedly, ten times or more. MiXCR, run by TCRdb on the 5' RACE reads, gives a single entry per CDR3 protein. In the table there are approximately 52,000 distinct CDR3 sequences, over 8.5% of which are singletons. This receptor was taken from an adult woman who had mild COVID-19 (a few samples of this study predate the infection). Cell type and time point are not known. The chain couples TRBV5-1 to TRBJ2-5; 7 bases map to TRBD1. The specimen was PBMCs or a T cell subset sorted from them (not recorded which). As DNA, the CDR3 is TGCGCCAGCAGCGTGAAAAGACAGGGACGAGAGACCCAGTACTTC. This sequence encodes CASSVKRQGRETQYF. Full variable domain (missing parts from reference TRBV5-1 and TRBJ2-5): KAGVTQTPRYLIKTRGQQVTLSCSPISGHRSVSWYQQTPGQGLQFLFEYFSETQRNKGNFPGRFSGRQFSNSRSEMNVSTLELGDSALYLCASSVKRQGRETQYFGPGTRLLVL.